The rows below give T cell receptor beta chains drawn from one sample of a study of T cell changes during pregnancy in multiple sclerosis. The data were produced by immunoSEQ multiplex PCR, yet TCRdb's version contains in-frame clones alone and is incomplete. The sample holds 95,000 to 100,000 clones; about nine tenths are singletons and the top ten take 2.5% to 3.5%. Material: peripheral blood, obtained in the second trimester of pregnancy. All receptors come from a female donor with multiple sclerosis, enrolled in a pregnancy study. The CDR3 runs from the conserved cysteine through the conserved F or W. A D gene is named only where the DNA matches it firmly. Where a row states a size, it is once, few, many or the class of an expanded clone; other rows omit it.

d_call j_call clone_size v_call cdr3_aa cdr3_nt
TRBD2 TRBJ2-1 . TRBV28 CASSTPGLAEAYNEQFF TGTGCCAGCAGTACCCCAGGCCTAGCGGAGGCCTACAATGAGCAGTTCTTC
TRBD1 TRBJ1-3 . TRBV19 CASIKTGTGNTIYF TGTGCCAGTATCAAGACAGGGACTGGAAACACCATATATTTT
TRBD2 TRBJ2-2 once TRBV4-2 CASSQATSGRDTGELFF TGTGCCAGCAGCCAAGCGACTAGCGGGAGGGACACCGGGGAGCTGTTTTTT
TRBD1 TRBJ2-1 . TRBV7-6 CASSGTPGQGVDEQFF TGTGCCAGCAGCGGCACTCCGGGACAGGGGGTCGATGAGCAGTTCTTC
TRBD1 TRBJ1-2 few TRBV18 CASSPGQGANYGYTF TGTGCCAGCTCGCCGGGGCAGGGGGCCAACTATGGCTACACCTTC
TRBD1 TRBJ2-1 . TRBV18 CASSPSGTGGYNEQFF TGTGCCAGCTCACCTTCCGGGACAGGGGGCTACAATGAGCAGTTCTTC
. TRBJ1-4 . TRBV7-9 CASNSGTANEKLFF TGTGCCAGCAACTCGGGAACGGCGAATGAAAAACTGTTTTTT
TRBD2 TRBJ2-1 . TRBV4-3 CASSQFSGRPSSYNEQFF TGCGCCAGCAGCCAATTTAGCGGGCGCCCCAGCTCCTACAATGAGCAGTTCTTC
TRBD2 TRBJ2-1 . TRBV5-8 CASPNPPGGPSGGPYNEQFF TGTGCCAGCCCAAACCCTCCCGGGGGGCCATCGGGAGGGCCGTACAATGAGCAGTTCTTC
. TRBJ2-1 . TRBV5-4 CAEGWQINDNEQFF TGTGCCGAGGGTTGGCAGATAAACGACAATGAGCAGTTCTTC
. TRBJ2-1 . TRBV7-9 CASSQLSDEQFF TGTGCCAGCAGCCAACTCTCCGATGAGCAGTTCTTC
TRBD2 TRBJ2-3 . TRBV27 CASSLVGTSGGTDTQYF TGTGCCAGCAGTTTAGTTGGGACTAGCGGGGGGACAGATACGCAGTATTTT
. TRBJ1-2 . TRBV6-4 CASSETETATQGGYTF TGTGCCAGCAGTGAAACCGAGACAGCTACCCAGGGTGGCTACACCTTC
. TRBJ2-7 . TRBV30 CAWSAGGVAGHEQYF TGTGCCTGGAGTGCAGGAGGAGTGGCTGGACACGAGCAGTACTTC
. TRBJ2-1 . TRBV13 CASSHSQGSSYNEQFF TGTGCCAGCAGCCACTCCCAGGGGTCCTCCTACAATGAGCAGTTCTTC
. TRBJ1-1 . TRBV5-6 CASSLGPLEARGAFF TGTGCCAGCAGCCTGGGACCCCTGGAGGCCAGGGGAGCTTTCTTT
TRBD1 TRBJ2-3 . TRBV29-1 CSVRTGTDTQYF TGCAGCGTTAGGACAGGAACAGATACGCAGTATTTT
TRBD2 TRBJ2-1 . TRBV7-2 CASSFASGREIEQFF TGTGCCAGCAGCTTCGCCTCGGGGCGGGAGATTGAGCAGTTCTTC
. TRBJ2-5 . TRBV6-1 CASSDIETQYF TGTGCCAGCAGTGACATAGAGACCCAGTACTTC
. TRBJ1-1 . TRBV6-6 CASSPGPNTEAFF TGTGCCAGCAGTCCAGGGCCGAACACTGAAGCTTTCTTT
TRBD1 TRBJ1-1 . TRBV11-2 CASSFLTGGGTEAFF TGTGCCAGCAGCTTCCTAACAGGGGGAGGCACTGAAGCTTTCTTT
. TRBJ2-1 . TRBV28 CASSLSVGSYNEQFF TGTGCCAGCAGTTTATCCGTAGGGAGCTACAATGAGCAGTTCTTC
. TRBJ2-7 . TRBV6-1 CASSEVSGVHGYEQYF TGTGCCAGCAGTGAAGTCTCGGGGGTCCACGGGTACGAGCAGTACTTC
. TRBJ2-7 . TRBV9 CASSGKGGEQYF TGTGCCAGCAGCGGAAAAGGGGGCGAGCAGTACTTC
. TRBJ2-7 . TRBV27 CASSLSLGTISYEQYF TGTGCCAGCAGTTTATCTCTCGGGACAATATCTTACGAGCAGTACTTC
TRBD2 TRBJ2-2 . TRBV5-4 CASSHASGSVGELFF TGTGCCAGCAGCCATGCTAGCGGTTCCGTCGGGGAGCTGTTTTTT
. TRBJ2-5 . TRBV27 CASRRGTLRGETQYF TGTGCCAGCAGACGTGGGACTTTGCGGGGAGAGACCCAGTACTTC
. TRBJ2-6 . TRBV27 CASSLRGRERGWGANVLTF TGTGCCAGCAGTTTAAGGGGGCGGGAACGAGGCTGGGGGGCCAACGTCCTGACTTTC
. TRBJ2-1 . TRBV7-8 CASSSTNLWGGATYNEQFF TGTGCCAGCAGCTCAACTAACCTTTGGGGGGGGGCCACCTACAATGAGCAGTTCTTC
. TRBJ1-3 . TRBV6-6 CASSYPTTISGNTIYF TGTGCCAGCAGTTACCCGACAACCATCTCTGGAAACACCATATATTTT
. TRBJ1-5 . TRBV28 CASSFGAGSNQPQHF TGTGCCAGCAGTTTTGGCGCAGGGTCCAATCAGCCCCAGCATTTT
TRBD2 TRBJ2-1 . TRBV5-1 CASSRSGRDNEQFF TGCGCCAGCAGCCGAAGCGGGAGGGACAATGAGCAGTTCTTC
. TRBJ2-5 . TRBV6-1 CASSGGQGGETQYF TGTGCCAGCAGTGGAGGTCAGGGAGGAGAGACCCAGTACTTC
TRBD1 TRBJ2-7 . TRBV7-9 CASSPGTGVSYEQYF TGTGCCAGCAGCCCAGGGACAGGTGTCTCCTACGAGCAGTACTTC
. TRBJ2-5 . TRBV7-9 CASSLADLILETQYF TGTGCCAGCAGCTTAGCTGACTTGATTTTGGAGACCCAGTACTTC
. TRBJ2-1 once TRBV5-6 CASSLDSTQAPTYNEQFF TGTGCCAGCAGCTTGGACTCGACACAAGCCCCTACCTACAATGAGCAGTTCTTC
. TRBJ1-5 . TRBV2 CASSVGQASNQPQHF TGTGCCAGCAGTGTTGGGCAGGCGAGCAATCAGCCCCAGCATTTT
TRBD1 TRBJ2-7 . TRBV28 CASRPTRDRGRWEQYF TGTGCCAGCAGACCTACCCGGGACAGGGGGCGCTGGGAGCAGTACTTC
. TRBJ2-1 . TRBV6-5 CASRTGTNNNEQFF TGTGCCAGCAGAACCGGGACAAATAACAATGAGCAGTTCTTC
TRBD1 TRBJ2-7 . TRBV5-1 CASSGGIGSYEQYF TGCGCCAGTTCAGGGGGTATAGGCTCCTACGAGCAGTACTTC
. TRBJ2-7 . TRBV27 CASSIRRQVGRYEQYF TGTGCCAGCAGTATAAGACGACAGGTGGGCCGCTACGAGCAGTACTTC
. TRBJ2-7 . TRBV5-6 CASSLSRGFYEQYF TGTGCCAGCAGCCTGTCGCGGGGCTTCTACGAGCAGTACTTC
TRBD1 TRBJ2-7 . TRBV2 CASNSGTGNEQYF TGTGCCAGCAATTCCGGGACAGGGAACGAGCAGTACTTC
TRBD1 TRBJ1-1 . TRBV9 CASSSSGGTEAFF TGTGCCAGCAGCTCCTCAGGGGGCACTGAAGCTTTCTTT
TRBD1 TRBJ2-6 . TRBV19 CASSNIRGQLSGANVLTF TGTGCCAGTAGTAATATCAGGGGGCAGCTCTCTGGGGCCAACGTCCTGACTTTC
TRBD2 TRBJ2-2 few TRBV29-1 CSVTSGANTGELFF TGCAGCGTCACTAGCGGGGCGAACACCGGGGAGCTGTTTTTT
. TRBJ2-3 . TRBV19 CASSGPGDTDTQYF TGTGCCAGTAGTGGCCCCGGGGACACAGATACGCAGTATTTT
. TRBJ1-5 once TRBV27 CASSLNWGGLQPQHF TGTGCCAGCAGTTTAAATTGGGGGGGGCTTCAGCCCCAGCATTTT
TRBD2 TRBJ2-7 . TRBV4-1 CASSQSLAGASEQYF TGCGCCAGCAGCCAATCACTAGCGGGAGCCTCCGAGCAGTACTTC
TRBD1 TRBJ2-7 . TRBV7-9 CASSLDRGIHEQYF TGTGCCAGCAGCTTGGACAGGGGTATCCACGAGCAGTACTTC
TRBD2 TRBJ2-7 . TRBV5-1 CASSFRSPTSGSLYEQYF TGCGCCAGCAGCTTTCGATCCCCAACAAGCGGGAGTCTGTACGAGCAGTACTTC